This TCR beta chain was sequenced for a study of blood T cell repertoires in COVID-19. On the study more broadly: Some COVID-19 samples were acute and others convalescent; all came from the United States, Italy and Spain. PBMCs, B-cell-depleted T cells, or T cells provided the cDNA or gDNA that made up the material.

As originally analysed: Researchers report that nucleated cell counts were estimated from reference gene primer amplification. Clones were read by immunoSEQ multiplex PCR, and TCRdb kept only the in-frame ones, dropping some. V and J calls and clone size are those listed in that table; D and trimming were worked out from the DNA. The sample yields around 190,000 clones, 89% seen once. The length of the CDR3 is 15 residues. In germline, CDR1 is LGHNA, CDR2 YNFKEQ. The ends were cut back, 4 bases at V and 0 bases at J, with 10 bases in the middle. This sequence was found in a man aged 18-30 years who had recovered from COVID-19. The source material was peripheral blood. The chain combines TRBV4-2 with TRBJ1-5; D remains ambiguous. CDR3 sequence (DNA): TGTGCCAGCAGCCCCGAGGCCGTTAGCAATCAGCCCCAGCATTTT. Protein: CASSPEAVSNQPQHF.